The 20 T cell receptor beta chains below were found in one sample sequenced in a study of cytomegalovirus exposure and HLA in healthy donors. Both 60 Vbeta primers and 13 Jbeta primers went into the PCR. Repertoires were generated with immunoSEQ multiplex PCR, while TCRdb's copy carries only in-frame clones and drops some. The repertoire consists of some 170,000 clones, with 70% to 80% occurring once and the leading ten covering 0.95% to 1.5%. Sample: PBMCs. The receptors originated from a woman in her fifties or sixties in good health and CMV-seronegative.

The gene calls are TRBV7-9 and TRBJ2-5; 7 bases map to TRBD1. CDR1 SEHNR and CDR2 FQNEAQ come from the germline V gene (reference sequence). Trimming at V came to 5 bases and at J to 5 bases, leaving 8 bases not matched to a gene. This CDR3 spans 14 amino acids. The CDR3 sequence is CASSPQGFWETQYF. The CDR3 DNA is TGTGCCAGCAGCCCACAGGGGTTTTGGGAGACCCAGTACTTC.

This rearrangement joins TRBV28 to TRBJ1-2; D might be TRBD1 (6 bases). Germline CDR1 and CDR2: MDHEN and SYDVKM. CDR3 length equals 14 residues. Trimming took 5 bases from V and 5 from J, leaving 15 bases between them. Here the CDR3 DNA reads TGTGCCAGCAGTCGGACAGCTTCTGAGTATGGCTACACCTTC. As protein: CASSRTASEYGYTF.

CDR3 in DNA: TGTGCCAGCAGTTTTACTAACTATGGCTACACCTTC. Protein product: CASSFTNYGYTF. This chain connects TRBV28 to TRBJ1-2, with D unresolved. The CDR3 is 12 amino acids. Trimming left V 3 bases short and J 0 bases short, with 2 bases between. Germline-derived CDR1 and CDR2 are MDHEN and SYDVKM.

V and J are TRBV7-9 and TRBJ2-4; no firm D call. The CDR3 runs 14 residues. Trimming removed 2 bases at V and 0 bases at J, with 5 bases between. The germline V gene has CDR1 SEHNR and CDR2 FQNEAQ (reference sequence). The CDR3 loop reads CASSLIRAKNIQYF. The CDR3 coding sequence is TGTGCCAGCAGCTTAATCCGAGCCAAAAACATTCAGTACTTC. The variable domain in full, completed from reference TRBV7-9 and TRBJ2-4, reads DTGVSQNPRHKITKRGQNVTFRCDPISEHNRLYWYRQTLGQGPEFLTYFQNEAQLEKSRLLSDRFSAERPKGSFSTLEIQRTEQGDSAMYLCASSLIRAKNIQYFGAGTRLSVL.

The rearrangement uses TRBV7-3 and TRBJ2-7; 9 bases are a match to TRBD2. The ends lost 5 bases at V and 2 bases at J; junction bases unmatched: 10. This CDR3 spans 16 amino acids. Germline CDR1 SGHTA, CDR2 FQGTGA. CDR3 nucleotide sequence: TGTGCCAGCAGCCCCGGTGGGGCGGGAGGGACCTACGAGCAGTACTTC. Protein sequence: CASSPGGAGGTYEQYF.

V usage is TRBV7-9 and J usage is TRBJ2-7; D gene uncertain. V was trimmed by 5 bases and J by 3 bases, leaving 8 bases between them. This CDR3 is built from 12 residues. The germline V gene encodes CDR1 SEHNR and CDR2 FQNEAQ (reference sequence). In DNA, the CDR3 is TGTGCCAGCAGCAAACAAGACTACGAGCAGTACTTC. Protein sequence: CASSKQDYEQYF.

This clone has more than one count but fewer than ten. This chain connects TRBV4-3 to TRBJ2-3; TRBD2 matches 12 bases. CDR1 is LGHNA, CDR2 YSLEER, per germline. The CDR3 runs to 17 residues. V was clipped by 2 bases and J by 0 bases; unmatched bases: 3. The CDR3 DNA reads TGCGCCAGCAGCCAAAGACTAGCGGGGGATAGCACAGATACGCAGTATTTT. Translating it yields CASSQRLAGDSTDTQYF.

Note on this clone: Other DNA sequences in this specimen translate into the identical CDR3. This chain joins TRBV7-9 and TRBJ2-3; D unresolved. Trimming removed 3 bases at V and 4 bases at J, with 2 bases between. CDR3 size: 11 residues. Germline CDR1 is SEHNR and CDR2 is FQNEAQ (reference sequence). CDR3 loop: CASSFSDTQYF. For the CDR3, the DNA is TGTGCCAGCAGCTTCTCAGATACGCAGTATTTT.

CDR3 protein: CASSLVGQGSTDTQYF. The CDR3 region has the DNA TGTGCCAGCAGCTTAGTGGGGCAGGGGAGCACAGATACGCAGTATTTT. The chain combines TRBV7-2 with TRBJ2-3; a weak D match, TRBD1 (6 bases). The V end was cut by 1 base, the J end by 0 bases, with 11 bases between. Germline V gives CDR1 SGHTA, CDR2 FQGNSA. The CDR3 sequence is 16 residues long.

V is TRBV18 and J is TRBJ2-1, with 8 bases aligning to TRBD2. This CDR3 has 16 residues. Trimming took 2 bases from V and 10 from J; bases not matched to a gene: 13. Germline V gene sequence: CDR1 KGHSH, CDR2 LQKENI. The CDR3 DNA reads as TGTGCCAGCTCACCAGACGGATCGGGAGGGTTCGGGGAGCAGTTCTTC. The encoded protein is CASSPDGSGGFGEQFF.

The chain carries TRBV6-5 and TRBJ2-7; weak D call: TRBD1 (6 bases). The V gene's germline CDR1 is MNHEY and CDR2 SVGAGI. V lost 6 bases to trimming and J lost 7 bases, with 13 bases between them. The CDR3 extends over 12 amino acids. CDR3 region: CASSWGHIEQYF. CDR3 bases: TGTGCCAGCAGCTGGGGACACATAGAGCAGTACTTC.

V usage is TRBV7-2 and J usage is TRBJ1-3; D gene ambiguous. The CDR3 runs 15 residues. V was pared by 5 bases and J by 0 bases, with 11 bases between. The V gene's germline CDR1 is SGHTA and CDR2 FQGNSA. The CDR3 DNA is TGTGCCAGCAGCCCGACATATCGCTCTGGAAACACCATATATTTT. Amino acids: CASSPTYRSGNTIYF.

This rearrangement joins TRBV5-4 to TRBJ1-1; 7 bases are shared with TRBD1. Germline V lookup: CDR1 SGHNT, CDR2 YYREEE (reference sequence). The V segment lost 4 bases and the J segment 7 bases; nucleotides outside the gene matches: 19. This CDR3 comprises 17 residues. Here the CDR3 DNA reads TGTGCCAGCAGCGGCCTGAAACAGGGGAGGACGAAAGGTGAAGCTTTCTTT. Amino acid sequence: CASSGLKQGRTKGEAFF.

CDR3 region: CASSLVQGYGYTF. The CDR3 bases are TGTGCCAGCAGTTTAGTACAGGGCTATGGCTACACCTTC. This chain uses TRBV27 with TRBJ1-2, with a tentative D call TRBD1 (6 bases). The germline V gene has CDR1 MNHEY and CDR2 SMNVEV (reference sequence). CDR3 length: 13 residues. Trimming removed 2 bases at V and 4 bases at J, with 8 bases between.

The chain links TRBV7-9 to TRBJ2-3, with D tentatively TRBD1 (6 bases). Germline lookup yields CDR1 SEHNR and CDR2 FQNEAQ (reference sequence). CDR3 length: 17 amino acids. Trimming removed 5 bases from V and 10 bases from J, with 28 bases in between. DNA of the CDR3: TGTGCCAGCAGCACCCATTCGGGGCGAACAGGGAATCGGCCGCAGTATTTT. This sequence encodes CASSTHSGRTGNRPQYF.

The rearrangement links TRBV28 to TRBJ2-7; TRBD1 matches at 7 bases. CDR3 length equals 14 residues. Germline V gives CDR1 MDHEN, CDR2 SYDVKM. V lost 5 bases to trimming and J lost 4 bases; unmatched junction nucleotides: 8. CDR3 sequence reads: CASSQGQLVYEQYF. CDR3 coding DNA: TGTGCCAGCAGTCAGGGACAGTTGGTTTACGAGCAGTACTTC.

This rearrangement joins TRBV25-1 to TRBJ1-1, with D perhaps matching TRBD1 (6 bases). Trimming removed 3 bases from V and 1 base from J, with 9 bases in between. CDR1 MGHDK and CDR2 SYGVNS come from the germline V gene. The CDR3 loop spans 14 amino acids. CDR3: CASSDQGRNTEAFF. The DNA for the CDR3 is TGTGCCAGCAGTGATCAGGGGCGGAACACTGAAGCTTTCTTT.

This clone was found once. This chain uses TRBV5-1 with TRBJ1-5, with 7 bases identical to TRBD1. The CDR3 sequence is 14 residues long. Germline lookup yields CDR1 SGHRS and CDR2 YFSETQ. With 0 bases clipped from V and 5 bases from J, the junction kept 2 bases outside the gene matches. CDR3 residues: CASSLEGGYQPQHF. The CDR3 DNA is TGCGCCAGCAGCTTGGAAGGGGGCTATCAGCCCCAGCATTTT.

The chain links TRBV5-6 to TRBJ2-2; D uncertain. The CDR3 contains 16 residues. V lost 6 bases to trimming and J lost 3 bases, with 18 bases between them. Germline lookup yields CDR1 SGHDT and CDR2 YYEEEE. CDR3 sequence (DNA): TGTGCCAGCACCTTTCCCCTAAACAGAGACACCGGGGAGCTGTTTTTT. Encoded protein: CASTFPLNRDTGELFF.

This chain links TRBV5-1 with TRBJ2-7; TRBD1 agrees at 9 bases. The CDR3 sequence is 16 residues long. V gave up 4 bases and J gave up 3 bases; unmatched junction bases: 11. Germline V gene sequence: CDR1 SGHRS, CDR2 YFSETQ. This CDR3 reads CASSPGTGSILYEQYF. Here the CDR3 DNA reads TGCGCCAGCAGCCCCGGGACAGGGAGTATCCTCTACGAGCAGTACTTC.